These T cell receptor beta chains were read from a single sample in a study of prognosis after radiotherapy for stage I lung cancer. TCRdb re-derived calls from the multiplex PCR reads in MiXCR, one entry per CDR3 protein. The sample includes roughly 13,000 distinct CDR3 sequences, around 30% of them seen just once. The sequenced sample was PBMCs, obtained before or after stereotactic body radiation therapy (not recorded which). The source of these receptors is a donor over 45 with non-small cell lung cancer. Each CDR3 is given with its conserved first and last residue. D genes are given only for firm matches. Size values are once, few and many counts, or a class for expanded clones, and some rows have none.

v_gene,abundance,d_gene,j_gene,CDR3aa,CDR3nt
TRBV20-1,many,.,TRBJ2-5,CSARDRRQNQETQYF,TGCAGTGCTAGAGATCGTAGGCAGAATCAAGAGACCCAGTACTTC
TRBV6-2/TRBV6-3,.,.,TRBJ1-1,CASSDQQEGNTEAFF,TGTGCCAGCAGTGACCAACAGGAAGGGAACACTGAAGCTTTCTTT
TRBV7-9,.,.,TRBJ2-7,CASSPRGVWYEQYF,TGTGCCAGCAGCCCCCGAGGGGTTTGGTACGAGCAGTACTTC
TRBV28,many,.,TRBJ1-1,CASFNRGNTEAFF,TGTGCCAGCTTTAACCGGGGGAACACTGAAGCTTTCTTT
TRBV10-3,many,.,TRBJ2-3,CAISVGNPSTDTQYF,TGTGCCATCAGTGTAGGGAACCCCAGCACAGATACGCAGTATTTT
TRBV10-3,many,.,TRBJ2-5,CAISEEGRQETQYF,TGTGCCATCAGTGAGGAGGGGCGGCAAGAGACCCAGTACTTC
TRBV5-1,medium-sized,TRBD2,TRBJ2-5,CASSLVGAGAGETQYF,TGCGCCAGCAGCTTGGTCGGCGCGGGAGCGGGAGAGACCCAGTACTTC
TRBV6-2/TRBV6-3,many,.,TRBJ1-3,CASSEKGGNTIYF,TGTGCCAGCAGTGAGAAAGGAGGAAACACCATATATTTT
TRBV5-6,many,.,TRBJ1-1,CASSPATGFFTEAFF,TGTGCCAGCAGCCCCGCCACAGGGTTTTTCACTGAAGCTTTCTTT
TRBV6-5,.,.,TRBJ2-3,CASSYVGNTDTQYF,TGTGCCAGCAGTTACGTCGGGAACACAGATACGCAGTATTTT
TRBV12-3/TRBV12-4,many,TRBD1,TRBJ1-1,CASSLAGQVNTEAFF,TGTGCCAGCAGTTTAGCGGGACAGGTAAACACTGAAGCTTTCTTT
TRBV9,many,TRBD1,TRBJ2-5,CASSSGGGQETQYF,TGTGCCAGCAGTTCAGGGGGCGGGCAAGAGACCCAGTACTTC
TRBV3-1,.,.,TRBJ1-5,CASSLTRVQPQHF,TGTGCCAGCAGCCTGACCAGAGTCCAACCCCAGCATTTT
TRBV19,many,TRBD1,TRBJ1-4,CASSRGQPATNEKLFF,TGTGCCAGTAGTAGGGGACAGCCTGCAACTAATGAAAAACTGTTTTTT
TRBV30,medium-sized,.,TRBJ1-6,CAWRRVNSPLHF,TGTGCCTGGAGACGAGTTAATTCACCCCTCCACTTT
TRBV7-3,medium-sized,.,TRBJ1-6,CASSLGPGSSYNSPLHF,TGTGCCAGCAGCTTAGGCCCCGGGAGCTCCTATAATTCACCCCTCCACTTT
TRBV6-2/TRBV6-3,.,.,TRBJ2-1,CASTRPLLGEQFF,TGTGCCAGCACCCGACCCCTTCTGGGCGAGCAGTTCTTC
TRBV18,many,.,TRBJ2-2,CASSPQNTGELFF,TGTGCCAGCTCACCGCAGAACACCGGGGAGCTGTTTTTT
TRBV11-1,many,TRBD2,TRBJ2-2,CASSYQAGANTGELFF,TGTGCCAGCAGCTACCAAGCGGGGGCGAACACCGGGGAGCTGTTTTTT
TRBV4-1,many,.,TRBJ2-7,CASSQSLGYSSYEQYF,TGCGCCAGCAGCCAAAGTTTAGGTTATAGCTCCTACGAGCAGTACTTC
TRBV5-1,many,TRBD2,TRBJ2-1,CASSRTSDNYNEQFF,TGCGCCAGCAGTCGGACTAGCGACAATTACAATGAGCAGTTCTTC
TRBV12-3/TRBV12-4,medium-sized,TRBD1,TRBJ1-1,CASSFGQGGIAEAFF,TGTGCCAGCAGTTTCGGACAGGGAGGTATCGCTGAAGCTTTCTTT
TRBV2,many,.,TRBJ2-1,CASRYEIRGDEQFF,TGTGCCAGCAGATATGAAATTAGGGGCGATGAGCAGTTCTTC
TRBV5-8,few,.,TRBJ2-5,CASSKRTFETQYF,TGTGCCAGCAGCAAACGGACGTTTGAGACCCAGTACTTC
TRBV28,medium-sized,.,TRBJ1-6,CASSFRYNSPLHF,TGTGCCAGCAGTTTCAGATATAATTCACCCCTCCACTTT
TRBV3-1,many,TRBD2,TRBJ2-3,CASSPRTSGSTDTQYF,TGTGCCAGCAGCCCTAGGACTAGCGGTAGCACAGATACGCAGTATTTT
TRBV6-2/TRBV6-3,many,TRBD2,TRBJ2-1,CASSYSRTSGGYNEQFF,TGTGCCAGCAGTTACTCCCGGACTAGCGGGGGTTACAATGAGCAGTTCTTC
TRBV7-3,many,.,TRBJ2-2,CASSLSRDDTGELFF,TGTGCCAGCAGCTTAAGCAGGGACGACACCGGGGAGCTGTTTTTT
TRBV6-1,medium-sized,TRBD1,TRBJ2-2,CASRRDHGTGVNTGELFF,TGTGCCAGCCGCAGGGACCACGGGACAGGGGTAAACACCGGGGAGCTGTTTTTT
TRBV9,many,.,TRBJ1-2,CASSATTGFYSYTF,TGTGCCAGCAGCGCAACTACAGGCTTTTATTCCTACACCTTC
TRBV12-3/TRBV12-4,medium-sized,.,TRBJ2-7,CASSFLSSYEQYF,TGTGCCAGCAGTTTCTTGAGCTCCTACGAGCAGTACTTC
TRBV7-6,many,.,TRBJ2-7,CASSLREPGEQYF,TGTGCCAGCAGCTTAAGGGAACCAGGCGAGCAGTACTTC
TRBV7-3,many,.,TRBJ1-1,CASSLSANTEAFF,TGTGCCAGCAGCTTAAGTGCGAACACTGAAGCTTTCTTT
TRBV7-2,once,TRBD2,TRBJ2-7,CASSLAGAELAGYEQYF,TGTGCCAGCAGCTTAGCCGGCGCCGAATTAGCGGGCTACGAGCAGTACTTC
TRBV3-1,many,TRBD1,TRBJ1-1,CASSRTGGNTEAFF,TGTGCCAGCAGCCGGACAGGGGGGAACACTGAAGCTTTCTTT
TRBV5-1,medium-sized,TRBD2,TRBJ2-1,CASSPTGGSVEQFF,TGCGCCAGCAGCCCGACGGGGGGGTCGGTTGAGCAGTTCTTC
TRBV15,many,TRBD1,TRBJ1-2,CATSRNRGNYGYTF,TGTGCCACCAGCAGAAACAGGGGAAACTATGGCTACACCTTC
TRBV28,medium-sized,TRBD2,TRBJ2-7,CASRQIAGTYEQYF,TGTGCCAGCCGCCAAATAGCGGGCACCTACGAGCAGTACTTC
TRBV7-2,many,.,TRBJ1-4,CASSHQTGQEKLFF,TGTGCCAGCAGCCATCAGACCGGCCAGGAAAAACTGTTTTTT
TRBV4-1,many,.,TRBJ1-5,CASSQGSGETQPQHF,TGCGCCAGCAGCCAAGGATCAGGGGAAACTCAGCCCCAGCATTTT
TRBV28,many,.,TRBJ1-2,CASSLGPTTGGYTF,TGTGCCAGCAGTTTAGGCCCAACGACAGGTGGCTACACCTTC
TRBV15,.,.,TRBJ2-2,CATSRGGVGWELFF,TGTGCCACCAGCAGAGGGGGGGTTGGTTGGGAGCTGTTTTTT
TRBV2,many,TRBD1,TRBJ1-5,CASSSTPGQGQNQPQHF,TGTGCCAGCAGCTCCACCCCGGGACAGGGGCAGAATCAGCCCCAGCATTTT
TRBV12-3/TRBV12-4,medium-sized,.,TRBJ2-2,CASSSSTGELFF,TGTGCCAGCAGTTCCAGTACCGGGGAGCTGTTTTTT
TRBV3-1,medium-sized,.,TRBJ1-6,CASSPGYMEENSPLHF,TGTGCCAGCAGCCCTGGATACATGGAGGAGAATTCACCCCTCCACTTT
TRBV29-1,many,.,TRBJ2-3,CSVSAVTDARDTQYF,TGCAGCGTTTCGGCAGTCACCGACGCAAGGGATACGCAGTATTTT
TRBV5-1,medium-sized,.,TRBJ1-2,CASSLSRGGGGYTF,TGCGCCAGCAGCTTGTCCCGGGGAGGCGGAGGCTACACCTTC
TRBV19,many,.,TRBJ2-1,CASSIELVNEQFF,TGTGCCAGTAGTATAGAACTAGTCAATGAGCAGTTCTTC
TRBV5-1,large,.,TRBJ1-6,CASSFHGYTPLHF,TGCGCCAGCAGCTTTCACGGGTATACACCCCTCCACTTT
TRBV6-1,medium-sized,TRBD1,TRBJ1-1,CASSLTGVDTEAFF,TGTGCCAGCAGCCTGACAGGGGTAGACACTGAAGCTTTCTTT
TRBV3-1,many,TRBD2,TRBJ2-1,CASSRLNAGGLYNEQFF,TGTGCCAGCAGTCGACTAAACGCGGGAGGCCTATACAATGAGCAGTTCTTC
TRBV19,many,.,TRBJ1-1,CASSMVRATEAFF,TGTGCCAGTAGTATGGTGCGGGCAACAGAAGCTTTCTTT